This T cell receptor (beta chain) came from a study of OX40 agonist ivuxolimab in advanced cancers. About this clone: Its antigen is still unknown.

General observations from the study: Antigen targets of the expanded peripheral T cells went undetermined.

Method: immunoSEQ multiplex PCR; TCRdb's copy keeps in-frame clones and lacks some. In the table there are some 72,000 clones, 84% of which are singletons. The CDR3 spans 13 residues. Germline lookup yields CDR1 ENHRY and CDR2 SYGVKD. Trimming stripped 3 bases from V and 2 bases from J, with 7 bases between. This clonotype originated in an adult with an advanced solid tumor such as melanoma, head and neck, liver or kidney cancer. The starting material was CD4+ or CD8+ T cells sorted from blood, obtained in a trial of the OX40 agonist ivuxolimab. The J gene is TRBJ1-2, the V gene TRBV10-3; D call uncertain. CDR3 in DNA: TGTGCCATCAGTGACCGGGGAAACTATGGCTACACCTTC. Translation gives CAISDRGNYGYTF.